A selection of T cell receptor beta chains follows, all from one sample in a study of blood T cell repertoires in COVID-19. Data came from immunoSEQ multiplex PCR; TCRdb stores just in-frame clones and leaves some out. The sample includes 50,000 or so clones, 79% of them seen just once. The specimen was peripheral blood. Every receptor here comes from a man aged 70 or older with acute or convalescent COVID-19. Each CDR3 is given with its conserved first and last residue. Clone size, where shown, is once, few, many, or a class for clones that have expanded.

clone_size: NA
j_call: TRBJ1-2
v_call: TRBV27
cdr3_aa: CASSLYRGLGGYTF

clone_size: NA
j_call: TRBJ2-7
v_call: TRBV27
cdr3_aa: CASSPRDRGYEQYF

clone_size: NA
j_call: TRBJ1-1
v_call: TRBV5-1
cdr3_aa: CASSYGQGATEAFF

clone_size: NA
j_call: TRBJ1-2
v_call: TRBV5-1
cdr3_aa: CASSLTDAAGYTF

clone_size: few
j_call: TRBJ1-5
v_call: TRBV3-1/TRBV3-2
cdr3_aa: CASSQDVFQPQHF

clone_size: NA
j_call: TRBJ2-2
v_call: TRBV19
cdr3_aa: CASSIRVYPGELFF

clone_size: NA
j_call: TRBJ2-7
v_call: TRBV20-1
cdr3_aa: CSARARHEQYF

clone_size: NA
j_call: TRBJ2-2
v_call: TRBV5-3
cdr3_aa: CARSFFGPEKTRGSGGGELFF

clone_size: NA
j_call: TRBJ2-1
v_call: TRBV11-2
cdr3_aa: CASSLGQVEFF

clone_size: once
j_call: TRBJ2-1
v_call: TRBV19
cdr3_aa: CASSVAGGPWSEQFF

clone_size: NA
j_call: TRBJ2-2
v_call: TRBV6-5
cdr3_aa: CASRSGQGAGELFF

clone_size: once
j_call: TRBJ2-5
v_call: TRBV15
cdr3_aa: CATSRDLAETQYF

clone_size: NA
j_call: TRBJ2-1
v_call: TRBV5-6
cdr3_aa: CASSLQANSLQFF

clone_size: once
j_call: TRBJ1-1
v_call: TRBV30
cdr3_aa: CAWSVQLNTEAFF

clone_size: NA
j_call: TRBJ2-1
v_call: TRBV11-2
cdr3_aa: CASSPTGWSYNEQFF

clone_size: NA
j_call: TRBJ2-7
v_call: TRBV7-2
cdr3_aa: CASSLDGRSHYEQYF

clone_size: NA
j_call: TRBJ1-2
v_call: TRBV19
cdr3_aa: CASSTQRGYGYTF

clone_size: NA
j_call: TRBJ2-7
v_call: TRBV5-1
cdr3_aa: CASSPTSGGQQYF

clone_size: NA
j_call: TRBJ2-7
v_call: TRBV6-5
cdr3_aa: CASKATGTYEQYF

clone_size: NA
j_call: TRBJ1-1
v_call: TRBV25-1
cdr3_aa: CASSNFDSKAFF

clone_size: NA
j_call: TRBJ2-3
v_call: TRBV11-3
cdr3_aa: CASRDREGRTDTQYF

clone_size: NA
j_call: TRBJ2-1
v_call: TRBV11-1
cdr3_aa: CASSLAGGVNEQFF

clone_size: NA
j_call: TRBJ1-2
v_call: TRBV27
cdr3_aa: CASRPGSNYGYTF

clone_size: NA
j_call: TRBJ2-3
v_call: TRBV7-6
cdr3_aa: CASSPWPSTDTQYF

clone_size: NA
j_call: TRBJ1-1
v_call: TRBV19
cdr3_aa: CASRTLDREDAFF

clone_size: NA
j_call: TRBJ1-3
v_call: TRBV11-1
cdr3_aa: CAISTDSGNTIYF